This T cell receptor (beta chain) stems from a study of blood T cells in healthy people across ages. Study-level findings and limits: Long-lived donors carried more naive CD4+ cells and greater diversity than aged donors. The authors considered diversity estimates from one million T cells to be underestimates.

A sample-barcoded 5' primer and a J-beta primer mix were used in a second PCR of roughly 7 to 11 cycles. Sequencing yielded, for each sample, at least 2.5 million paired-end reads carrying CDR3. TCRdb ran MiXCR on the 5' RACE reads and lists one entry per CDR3 protein. The sample contains over 1,500,000 distinct CDR3 sequences, more than 35% of which appear only once. V was clipped by 5 bases and J by 0 bases; unmatched bases: 5. Germline V gene lookup returns CDR1 WSHSY and CDR2 SAAADI. The CDR3 spans 15 residues. This clonotype was seen only once. Its antigen is still unknown. The origin of this receptor is a human donor in good health. The sample was blood. The genes are TRBV10-2 and TRBJ2-3; TRBD2 agrees at 7 bases. The CDR3 region is CASSKTSPSTDTQYF. CDR3 in DNA: TGCGCCAGCAGTAAGACTAGCCCGAGCACAGATACGCAGTATTTT.